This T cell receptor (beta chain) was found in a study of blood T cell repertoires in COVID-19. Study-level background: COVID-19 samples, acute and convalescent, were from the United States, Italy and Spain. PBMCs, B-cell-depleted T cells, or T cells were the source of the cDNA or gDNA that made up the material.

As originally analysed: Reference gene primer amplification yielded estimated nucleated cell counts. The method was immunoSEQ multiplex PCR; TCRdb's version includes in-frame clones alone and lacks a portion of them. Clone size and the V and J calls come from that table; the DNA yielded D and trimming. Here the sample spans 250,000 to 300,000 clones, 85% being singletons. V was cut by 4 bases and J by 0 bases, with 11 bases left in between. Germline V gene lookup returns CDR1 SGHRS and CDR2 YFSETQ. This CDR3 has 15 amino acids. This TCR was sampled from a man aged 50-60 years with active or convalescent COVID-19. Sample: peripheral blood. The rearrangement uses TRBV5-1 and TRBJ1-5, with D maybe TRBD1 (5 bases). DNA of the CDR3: TGCGCCAGCAGCCCCACAGGATATAGCAATCAGCCCCAGCATTTT. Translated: CASSPTGYSNQPQHF.